The entry that follows covers one T cell receptor beta chain sequence. From germline, CDR1 is ENHRY and CDR2 SYGVKD. V dropped 2 bases and J dropped 3; count of bases not matched to a gene: 2. This CDR3 spans 14 amino acids. This record belongs to a study of technical replicates of blood from a few donors. The method was immunoSEQ multiplex PCR; TCRdb's version includes in-frame clones alone and lacks a portion of them. This table has about 82,000 clones, about 94% appearing once. J is TRBJ1-1 and V is TRBV10-3, with TRBD1 identical over 8 bases. The receptor's source is a human donor in good health. The sequenced material came from T cells isolated from PBMCs. CDR3 amino acids: CAISEQGAYTEAFF. The CDR3 nucleotides read TGTGCCATCAGTGAGCAGGGGGCGTACACTGAAGCTTTCTTT.